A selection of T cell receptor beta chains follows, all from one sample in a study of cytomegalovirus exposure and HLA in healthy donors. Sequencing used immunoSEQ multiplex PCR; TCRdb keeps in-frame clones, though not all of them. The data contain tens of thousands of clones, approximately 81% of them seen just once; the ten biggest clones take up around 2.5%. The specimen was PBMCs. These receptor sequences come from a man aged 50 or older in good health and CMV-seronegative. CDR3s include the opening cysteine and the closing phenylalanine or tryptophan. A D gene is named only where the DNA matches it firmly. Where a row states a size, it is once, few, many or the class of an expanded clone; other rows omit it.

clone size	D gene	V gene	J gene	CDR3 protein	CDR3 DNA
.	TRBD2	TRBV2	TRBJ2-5	CASRGGTSLETQYF	TGTGCCAGCAGGGGGGGGACGAGTTTGGAGACCCAGTACTTC
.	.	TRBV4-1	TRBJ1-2	CASSQESRESDYGYTF	TGCGCCAGCAGCCAAGAATCGAGGGAATCGGACTATGGCTACACCTTC
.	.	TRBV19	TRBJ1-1	CASSTRSIGLPNTEAFF	TGTGCCAGTAGTACAAGATCTATAGGACTCCCGAACACTGAAGCTTTCTTT
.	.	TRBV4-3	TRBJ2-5	CASSQARGGQETQYF	TGCGCCAGCAGCCAAGCTAGGGGGGGCCAAGAGACCCAGTACTTC
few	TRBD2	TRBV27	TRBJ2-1	CASSFRRGLAGQFF	TGTGCCAGCAGTTTCCGCCGGGGACTAGCGGGCCAGTTCTTC
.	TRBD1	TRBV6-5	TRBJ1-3	CASSPGGHTIYF	TGTGCCAGCAGTCCAGGGGGGCACACCATATATTTT
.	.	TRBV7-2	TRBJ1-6	CASGRGDRNSPLHF	TGTGCCAGCGGGAGGGGTGATCGAAATTCACCCCTCCACTTT
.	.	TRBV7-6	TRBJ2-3	CASSLAGASTDTQYF	TGTGCCAGCAGCTTAGCGGGGGCTAGCACAGATACGCAGTATTTT
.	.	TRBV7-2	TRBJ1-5	CASSLSLISNQPQHF	TGTGCCAGCAGCTTGAGCCTCATTAGCAATCAGCCCCAGCATTTT
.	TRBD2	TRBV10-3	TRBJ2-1	CAFRGTSGGGIDEQFF	TGTGCCTTCAGAGGGACTAGCGGGGGGGGCATCGATGAGCAGTTCTTC
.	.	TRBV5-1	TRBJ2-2	CASLEGQHTGELFF	TGCGCCAGTCTAGAGGGTCAGCACACCGGGGAGCTGTTTTTT
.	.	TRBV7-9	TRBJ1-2	CASLRGSNYGYTF	TGTGCCAGCCTAAGGGGCAGCAACTATGGCTACACCTTC
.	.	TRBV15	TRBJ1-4	CATSRSRGGTNEKLFF	TGTGCCACCAGCAGGTCAAGAGGCGGTACTAATGAAAAACTGTTTTTT
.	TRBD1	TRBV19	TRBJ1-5	CASNQGVHQPQHF	TGTGCCAGTAACCAGGGGGTACATCAGCCCCAGCATTTT
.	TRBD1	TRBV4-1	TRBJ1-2	CASSQDGQGGYGYTF	TGCGCCAGCAGCCAAGACGGACAGGGTGGGTATGGCTACACCTTC
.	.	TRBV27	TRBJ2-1	CASSSFGSSYNEQFF	TGTGCCAGCAGTAGTTTCGGGAGCTCCTACAATGAGCAGTTCTTC
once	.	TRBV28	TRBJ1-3	CASRQLGNTIYF	TGTGCCAGCAGACAGCTTGGAAACACCATATATTTT
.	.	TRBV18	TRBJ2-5	CASSPAGYQEIQYF	TGTGCCAGCTCACCAGCAGGGTACCAAGAGATCCAGTACTTC
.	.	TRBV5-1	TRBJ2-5	CASKQGRETQYF	TGCGCCAGCAAACAGGGAAGGGAGACCCAGTACTTC
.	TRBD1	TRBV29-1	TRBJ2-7	CSVRGQGRNEQYF	TGCAGCGTTCGGGGACAGGGGAGGAACGAGCAGTACTTC
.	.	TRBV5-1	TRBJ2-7	CASSFNRGTYEQYF	TGCGCCAGCAGCTTCAACCGGGGTACCTACGAGCAGTACTTC
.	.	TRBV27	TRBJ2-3	CASSLRGTDTQYF	TGTGCCAGCAGTTTACGGGGCACAGATACGCAGTATTTT
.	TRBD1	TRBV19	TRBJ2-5	CASSMGQGGGKTQYF	TGTGCCAGTAGTATGGGACAGGGGGGCGGGAAGACCCAGTACTTC
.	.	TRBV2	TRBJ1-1	CASREFTGSNTEAFF	TGTGCCAGCAGGGAGTTCACAGGATCCAACACTGAAGCTTTCTTT
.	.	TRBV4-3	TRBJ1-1	CASSQERGDTEAFF	TGCGCCAGCAGCCAAGAACGGGGGGACACTGAAGCTTTCTTT
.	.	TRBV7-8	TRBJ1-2	CASSLWARGISYGYTF	TGTGCCAGCAGCTTATGGGCCAGGGGAATTTCCTATGGCTACACCTTC
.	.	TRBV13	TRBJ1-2	CASSFRSGSYGYTF	TGTGCCAGCAGCTTCCGATCGGGTAGTTATGGCTACACCTTC
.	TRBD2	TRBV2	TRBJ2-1	CASSEYGGANYNEQFF	TGTGCCAGCAGTGAATACGGGGGGGCGAACTACAATGAGCAGTTCTTC
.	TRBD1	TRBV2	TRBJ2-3	CASSGDRGSSTDTQYF	TGTGCCAGCAGTGGGGACAGGGGATCTAGCACAGATACGCAGTATTTT
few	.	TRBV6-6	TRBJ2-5	CASVRSETQYF	TGTGCCAGCGTGAGGAGTGAGACCCAGTACTTC
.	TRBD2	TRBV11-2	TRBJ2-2	CASSISGRATGELFF	TGTGCCAGCAGCATAAGCGGGAGGGCAACCGGGGAGCTGTTTTTT
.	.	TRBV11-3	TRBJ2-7	CASSLDGGWGHEQYF	TGTGCCAGCAGCTTAGATGGGGGCTGGGGGCACGAGCAGTACTTC
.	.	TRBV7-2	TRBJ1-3	CASSFSGGSGNTIYF	TGTGCCAGCAGCTTCTCGGGGGGCTCTGGAAACACCATATATTTT
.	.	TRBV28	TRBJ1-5	CASFAQAINQPQHF	TGTGCCAGTTTCGCTCAGGCTATCAATCAGCCCCAGCATTTT
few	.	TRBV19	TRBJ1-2	CASSTAWDTPGSDYGYTF	TGTGCCAGTAGCACAGCATGGGACACCCCTGGCAGTGACTATGGCTACACCTTC
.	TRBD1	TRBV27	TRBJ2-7	CASRGTGDYEQYF	TGTGCCAGCAGGGGGACAGGGGACTACGAGCAGTACTTC
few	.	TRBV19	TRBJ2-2	CASSDVRQEITGELFF	TGTGCCAGTAGTGACGTACGACAGGAAATCACCGGGGAGCTGTTTTTT